Each of the 32 T cell receptor beta chains below was sequenced from the same sample in a study of T-cell memory formation after mild COVID-19. TCRdb itself ran the 5' RACE reads through MiXCR, one entry per CDR3 protein. The table shows fewer than 350,000 distinct CDR3 sequences, with less than 20% occurring only once. The sample consisted of PBMCs or a T cell subset sorted from them (not recorded which). All receptors derive from a man between 18 and 29 years old who had mild COVID-19 (a few samples of this study predate the infection). Cell type and time point are not known.

About this clonotype: Possible read error: a much larger clone is one base away. This chain's CDR3 is CASSFGLAGNTVELFF. The CDR3 coding sequence is TGTGCCAGCAGTTTTGGGCTAGCGGGGAACACCGTGGAGCTGTTTTTT. This sequence joins TRBV12-3 or TRBV12-4 and TRBJ2-2, with TRBD2 matching over 9 bases. This CDR3 spans 16 amino acids.

This chain links TRBV6-1 with TRBJ1-1, with D uncertain. Germline V gives CDR1 MNHNS, CDR2 SASEGT. The CDR3 sequence is 12 residues long. V was shortened by 11 bases and J by 3 bases, with 13 bases between the two germline ends. The CDR3 reads CAGQARDTEAFF. As DNA, the CDR3 is TGTGCCGGTCAAGCTCGGGACACTGAAGCTTTCTTT.

The V gene is TRBV20-1, the J gene TRBJ2-1; D is possibly TRBD2 (7 bases). Germline V gives CDR1 DFQATT, CDR2 SNEGSKA (reference sequence). Trimming left V 3 bases short and J 6 bases short, with 15 bases between. The CDR3 runs 14 residues. CDR3 nucleotides: TGCAGTGCTAGTTGGTGGGGGGGCGGCAATGAGCAGTTCTTC. It yields the protein CSASWWGGGNEQFF.

This clonotype showed up many times. J is TRBJ2-2 and V is TRBV29-1; D is unresolved. Germline V gene data show CDR1 as SQVTM and CDR2 as ANQGSEA. The ends were cut back, 5 bases at V and 0 bases at J, with 7 bases in the middle. The CDR3 runs to 13 residues. The CDR3 nucleotides are TGCAGCGTTTCCGACGCGAACACCGGGGAGCTGTTTTTT. Translating gives CSVSDANTGELFF.

This clonotype was seen only a few times. The chain is built from TRBV7-9 and TRBJ2-1; TRBD1 aligns across 7 bases. This CDR3 has 16 amino acids. Trimming cost V 3 bases and J 3 bases; bases outside gene matches: 8. Germline CDR1 reads SEHNR; CDR2 reads FQNEAQ (reference sequence). DNA for the CDR3: TGTGCCAGCAGCTTGGATAGGGGGCCCCTCTACAATGAGCAGTTCTTC. It specifies CASSLDRGPLYNEQFF.

The V and J genes are TRBV20-1 and TRBJ1-4; D uncertain. This CDR3 region has 13 residues. Germline assignment: CDR1 DFQATT and CDR2 SNEGSKA (reference sequence). With 3 bases removed from V and 2 bases from J, the gap between germline ends came to 7 bases. CDR3 sequence (DNA): TGCAGTGCTAGGAGTCCCACTAATGAAAAACTGTTTTTT. Protein product: CSARSPTNEKLFF.

This clonotype was detected only a few times. The V and J genes are TRBV12-3 or TRBV12-4 and TRBJ2-7, with D hard to call. V was cut by 3 bases and J by 0 bases, with 6 bases left in between. The CDR3 runs to 13 residues. CDR3 residues: CASSFAVSYEQYF. CDR3 in DNA: TGTGCCAGCAGTTTTGCGGTCTCCTACGAGCAGTACTTC.

The CDR3 loop is CSASPLEGRSYGYTF. CDR3 in DNA: TGCAGTGCTAGTCCCCTGGAGGGACGGTCTTATGGCTACACCTTC. The V gene is TRBV20-1, the J gene TRBJ1-2; TRBD1 is a possible D gene (5 bases). Per the germline V gene, CDR1 is DFQATT and CDR2 is SNEGSKA (reference sequence). The V and J ends lost 3 bases and 5 bases respectively, with 19 bases between them. The length of the CDR3 is 15 residues.

This clonotype has only a few counts. The chain employs TRBV7-9 and TRBJ2-7, with 7 positions matching TRBD2. Germline V gives CDR1 SEHNR, CDR2 FQNEAQ (reference sequence). This CDR3 has 16 amino acids. Trimming removed 1 base from V and 8 bases from J; junction bases left unmatched: 14. DNA for the CDR3: TGTGCCAGCAGCTTAGACGAGCGGGGTCTAGCTTGGAAGCAGTACTTC. This sequence encodes CASSLDERGLAWKQYF. The full variable domain, its missing parts supplied by reference TRBV7-9 and TRBJ2-7, is DTGVSQNPRHKITKRGQNVTFRCDPISEHNRLYWYRQTLGQGPEFLTYFQNEAQLEKSRLLSDRFSAERPKGSFSTLEIQRTEQGDSAMYLCASSLDERGLAWKQYFGPGTRLTVT.

J is TRBJ2-3 and V is TRBV2, with D hard to call. The CDR3 is 14 amino acids. CDR1 and CDR2 (germline): SNHLY, FYNNEI. The ends were cut back, 2 bases at V and 3 bases at J, with 9 bases in the middle. CDR3 DNA sequence: TGTGCCAGCAGTGAAAGGAACCCTACAGATACGCAGTATTTT. It encodes CASSERNPTDTQYF.

This clonotype came up a few times. J is TRBJ1-4 and V is TRBV20-1; TRBD1 might be the D (6 bases). The CDR3 is made up of 12 amino acids. V was trimmed by 5 bases and J by 9 bases, leaving 13 bases between them. Germline V gives CDR1 DFQATT, CDR2 SNEGSKA (reference sequence). CDR3 nucleotides: TGCAGTGCTCCAACTCAGGGGAAAAAACTGTTTTTT. Protein: CSAPTQGKKLFF.

The gene calls are TRBV4-1 and TRBJ2-3; TRBD2 might be the D (5 bases). CDR3 size: 16 residues. Germline V lookup: CDR1 MGHRA, CDR2 YSYEKL. V was clipped by 3 bases and J by 2 bases, with 15 bases between them. Here the CDR3 DNA reads TGCGCCAGCAGCCAGGCCGGGGTCTTCCCCACAGATACGCAGTATTTT. Translation: CASSQAGVFPTDTQYF.

This clonotype was seen only a few times. V is TRBV12-3 or TRBV12-4 and J is TRBJ2-7; D gene uncertain. The CDR3 runs 11 residues. Between the trimmed V and J ends, which lost 6 bases and 6 bases, there was a span of 9 bases. The CDR3 bases are TGTGCCAGCAGCGATCGGGCCGAGCAGTACGTC. This encodes CASSDRAEQYV.

In this sample, this clonotype turned up a few times. The chain employs TRBV5-6 and TRBJ1-5; perhaps TRBD1 as D (5 bases). This CDR3 is built from 14 residues. The germline V gene encodes CDR1 SGHDT and CDR2 YYEEEE. V was trimmed by 4 bases and J by 0 bases, leaving 8 bases between them. CDR3 sequence (DNA): TGTGCCAGCAGCGGCGGGGGTAGCAATCAGCCCCAGCATTTT. Protein product: CASSGGGSNQPQHF.

The sample holds a few counts of this clonotype. The CDR3 loop reads CASSFSRDSNQPQHF. DNA of the CDR3: TGTGCCAGCAGTTTCTCTAGAGATAGCAATCAGCCCCAGCATTTT. V and J are TRBV27 and TRBJ1-5, with D unclear. Trimming took off 3 bases at V and 0 bases at J, with 9 bases between the two ends. This CDR3 is 15 amino acids long. In germline, CDR1 is MNHEY, CDR2 SMNVEV (reference sequence).

CDR3 sequence reads: CASRDRHNEQFF. DNA of the CDR3: TGTGCCAGCAGGGACAGACACAATGAGCAGTTCTTC. The chain joins TRBV28 to TRBJ2-1, with D perhaps TRBD1 (6 bases). This CDR3 comprises 12 residues. CDR1 MDHEN and CDR2 SYDVKM come from the germline V gene. V lost 6 bases, J lost 5 bases, and 8 bases lay in between.

This clonotype came up once. This chain connects TRBV2 to TRBJ1-5; 8 nucleotides line up with TRBD1. The CDR3 has 17 amino acids. CDR1 is SNHLY, CDR2 FYNNEI, per germline. J gave up 3 bases and V 3 bases, and 10 bases lay outside the gene matches. The CDR3 loop is CASSDVTGQGNNQPQHF. The CDR3 bases are TGTGCCAGCAGTGATGTAACCGGACAGGGAAACAATCAGCCCCAGCATTTT. The whole variable domain, remainder taken from reference TRBV2 and TRBJ1-5, is EPEVTQTPSHQVTQMGQEVILRCVPISNHLYFYWYRQILGQKVEFLVSFYNNEISEKSEIFDDQFSVERPDGSNFTLKIRSTKLEDSAMYFCASSDVTGQGNNQPQHFGDGTRLSIL.

The chain carries TRBV5-1 and TRBJ2-2; 7 bases line up with TRBD2. Germline V gives CDR1 SGHRS, CDR2 YFSETQ. V shed 2 bases and J 5 bases; nucleotides not matched to a gene: 9. The length of the CDR3 is 16 residues. The CDR3 sequence is CASSFRATGRTGELFF. CDR3 DNA: TGCGCCAGCAGCTTCCGGGCCACCGGGAGGACCGGGGAGCTGTTTTTT.

This clonotype was observed a handful of times. The chain is built from TRBV6-2 or TRBV6-3 and TRBJ1-1, with TRBD1 matching over 7 bases. The V and J ends lost 2 bases and 1 base, in that order; junction bases with no gene match: 4. Germline V lookup: CDR1 MNHEY, CDR2 SVGEGT. The CDR3 spans 15 residues. CDR3 loop: CASSYPYRGNTEAFF. CDR3 nucleotides: TGTGCCAGCAGTTACCCGTACAGGGGGAACACTGAAGCTTTCTTT.

This chain links TRBV6-1 with TRBJ2-7, with TRBD1 matching 7 bases. The junction had 8 bases not matched to a gene; V was cut back by 6 bases and J by 0 bases. This CDR3 region has 15 residues. Germline V lookup: CDR1 MNHNS, CDR2 SASEGT. Here the CDR3 DNA reads TGTGCCAGCAGCGTGGACAGGTCGCTCTCCTACGAGCAGTACGTC. Translation gives CASSVDRSLSYEQYV.

In its sample, this clonotype was seen many times. The rearrangement links TRBV20-1 to TRBJ1-1; TRBD1 agrees at 8 bases. V lost 5 bases, J lost 1 base, and 12 bases stayed unmatched. From germline, CDR1 is DFQATT and CDR2 SNEGSKA (reference sequence). The CDR3 loop spans 16 amino acids. CDR3 in amino acids: CSAPPLRTGSNTEAFF. CDR3 nucleotide sequence: TGCAGTGCTCCTCCCCTCCGGACAGGGTCGAACACTGAAGCTTTCTTT.

Here the CDR3 reads CSAFYNEQFF. The CDR3, as DNA: TGCAGTGCTTTTTACAATGAGCAGTTCTTC. The rearrangement links TRBV20-1 to TRBJ2-1, with no clear D. The CDR3 spans 10 residues. Trimming took 5 bases from V and 4 from J, leaving 3 bases between them. CDR1 DFQATT and CDR2 SNEGSKA come from the germline V gene (reference sequence).

This clonotype showed up just a few times. This chain links TRBV4-2 with TRBJ2-5, with TRBD2 identical over 7 bases. The trim removed 1 base at V and 2 bases at J, leaving 4 bases unmatched. The germline V gene has CDR1 LGHNA and CDR2 YNFKEQ. The CDR3 consists of 15 residues. The chain's CDR3 is CASSQVGGVQETQYF. CDR3 bases: TGTGCCAGCAGCCAAGTGGGGGGGGTTCAAGAGACCCAGTACTTC.

The V gene is TRBV11-2, the J gene TRBJ2-1; D gene uncertain. CDR1 is SGHAT and CDR2 is FQNNGV in the germline V gene. The V end lost 5 bases, the J end lost 16 bases, and 21 bases lay between the germline ends. CDR3 length equals 13 residues. The CDR3 DNA sequence: TGTGCCAGCAGCCCCTCCCTTCTCCCCCGGAGTTTCTTC. It encodes CASSPSLLPRSFF. Full variable domain (outside the CDR3, taken from reference TRBV11-2 and TRBJ2-1): EAGVAQSPRYKIIEKRQSVAFWCNPISGHATLYWYQQILGQGPKLLIQFQNNGVVDDSQLPKDRFSAERLKGVDSTLKIQPAKLEDSAVYLCASSPSLLPRSFFGPGTRLTVL.

The V and J genes are TRBV24-1 and TRBJ2-5, with 7 positions matching TRBD1. The CDR3 extends over 15 amino acids. J gave up 3 bases and V 4 bases, and 7 bases lay outside the gene matches. Germline CDR1 KGHDR, CDR2 SFDVKD. The CDR3 is CATSEPNRGKETQYF. The CDR3 DNA sequence: TGTGCCACCAGTGAACCTAACAGGGGCAAAGAGACCCAGTACTTC.

This clonotype was seen at least ten times. The chain combines TRBV5-4 with TRBJ2-1, with D perhaps TRBD1 or TRBD2 (6 bases each). CDR1 is SGHNT and CDR2 is YYREEE in the germline V gene (reference sequence). Deletions cut 4 bases from V and 2 bases from J, with 13 bases between. This CDR3 region has 15 residues. The CDR3 spells CASSEGGMTYNEQFF. As DNA, the CDR3 is TGTGCCAGCAGCGAGGGGGGTATGACCTACAATGAGCAGTTCTTC.

The chain links TRBV24-1 to TRBJ2-1, with 8 bases aligning to TRBD1. V was clipped by 5 bases and J by 9 bases; unmatched bases: 5. The CDR3 consists of 13 residues. CDR1 is KGHDR, CDR2 SFDVKD, per germline. The CDR3 nucleotides are TGTGCCACCAGTGCCCGACAGGGGAGTGAGCAGTTCTTC. It yields the protein CATSARQGSEQFF.

This clonotype was counted only a few times. The rearrangement links TRBV20-1 to TRBJ1-5, with D unresolved. V lost 3 bases, J lost 5 bases, and 11 bases lay in between. Germline CDR1 is DFQATT and CDR2 is SNEGSKA (reference sequence). The CDR3 has 13 amino acids. Written as DNA, the CDR3 is TGCAGTGCTAGGACTGGCATTCATCAGCCCCAGCATTTT. It yields the protein CSARTGIHQPQHF.

The sample holds a few counts of this clonotype. The J gene is TRBJ2-1, the V gene TRBV5-1; tentative D call: TRBD2 (6 bases). The CDR3 loop spans 17 amino acids. V was pared by 2 bases and J by 0 bases, with 15 bases between. Germline V gives CDR1 SGHRS, CDR2 YFSETQ. The CDR3 loop is CASSLTGVRSSYNEQFF. Here the CDR3 DNA reads TGCGCCAGCAGCTTAACGGGGGTCCGTAGCTCCTACAATGAGCAGTTCTTC.

DNA for the CDR3: TGTGCCAGCTCACCATCGGACAGCCGGAGGTCCTACGAGCAGTACGTC. Translating it yields CASSPSDSRRSYEQYV. The chain uses TRBV18 and TRBJ2-7, with D possibly matching TRBD1 (6 bases). CDR3 size: 16 residues. Trimming shortened V by 2 bases and J by 1 base, and 15 bases separated the two germline ends. Germline CDR1 KGHSH, CDR2 LQKENI.

The V call is TRBV7-2, the J call TRBJ2-7, with D maybe TRBD1 (6 bases). The CDR3 has 13 residues. Per germline, CDR1 SGHTA and CDR2 FQGNSA. V shed 5 bases and J shed 3 bases, with 11 bases lying between them. CDR3 region: CASSIRQDYEQYF. CDR3 coding DNA: TGTGCCAGCAGCATAAGACAGGACTACGAGCAGTACTTC.

In its sample, this clonotype was seen a few times. The gene calls are TRBV12-3 or TRBV12-4 and TRBJ2-1; 12 bases match TRBD2. The CDR3 length is 15 residues. Trimming at V came to 5 bases and at J to 6 bases, leaving 5 bases not matched to a gene. CDR3 nucleotide sequence: TGTGCCAGCAGTACAACTAGCGGGGGGTTCAATGAGCAGTTCTTC. It is translated as CASSTTSGGFNEQFF.